This TCR beta chain stems from a study of graft-versus-host responses after intestinal transplantation. Study results and caveats: There was an association between peak levels of circulating GvH clones and early post-transplant HvG declines. High graft-versus-host to host-versus-graft clonal ratios were found in allografts of patients who had graft-donor T cell macrochimerism.

The table came from immunoSEQ multiplex PCR; TCRdb's copy has only in-frame clones and leaves some out. The sample carries tens of thousands of clones, around 90% recorded once. Worth noting for this clone: Its antigen remains unknown.

The CDR3 is 15 amino acids. Germline-derived CDR1 and CDR2 are MNHNS and SASEGT. V was pared by 6 bases and J by 3 bases, with 8 bases of the junction left unmatched. The sequence derives from a human donor who received an intestinal transplant. The sequences come from unstimulated CD8+ T cells sorted from spleen or lymph node cells, collected before intestinal transplant. J is TRBJ2-3 and V is TRBV6-1, with TRBD2 matching 8 bases. CDR3 in DNA: TGTGCCAGCAGCCCCGGGACTAGGATAACAGATACGCAGTATTTT. The encoded protein is CASSPGTRITDTQYF.